A single sample gave rise to the 2 T cell receptor beta chains below, sequenced in a study of regulatory T cells in long-lasting Graves disease. Combining iRepertoire HTBI primers with Arm-PCR of CDR3 regions, the authors built TCR beta libraries. TCRdb ran MiXCR on the multiplex PCR reads and lists one entry per CDR3 protein. The sample consists of about 340,000 distinct CDR3 sequences, less than 20% of them appearing once. Regarding time point: persistent/refractory GD, antithyroid drugs over 5 years with positive TRAb. Scientists built the TCR library using RNA that was extracted from PBMCs. Sequences were derived from peripheral blood mononuclear cells (PBMCs), sampled when the disease was refractory, from a patient treated with antithyroid drugs. These receptors all come from a female donor with Graves disease.

The genes are TRBV6-1 and TRBJ1-3; D uncertain. This CDR3 is built from 14 residues. CDR1 and CDR2 from the germline V gene are MNHNS and SASEGT. V was shortened by 4 bases and J by 0 bases, with 7 bases between the two germline ends. CDR3 DNA: TGTGCCAGCAGTGCCGGGAGCTCTGGAAACACCATATATTTT. This encodes CASSAGSSGNTIYF.

This clonotype was found a few times. The chain uses TRBV2 and TRBJ2-7, with TRBD2 matching 10 bases. Germline CDR1 SNHLY, CDR2 FYNNEI. The CDR3 covers 16 residues. Unmatched junction bases numbered 16, after V lost 5 bases and J lost 9 bases. The CDR3, as DNA: TGTGCCAGCAGTCCTAGTCTAGCGGGAGTTTTTTTAGGGCAGTACTTC. The encoded protein is CASSPSLAGVFLGQYF. Using reference TRBV2 and TRBJ2-7 for the parts outside the CDR3, the full variable domain is EPEVTQTPSHQVTQMGQEVILRCVPISNHLYFYWYRQILGQKVEFLVSFYNNEISEKSEIFDDQFSVERPDGSNFTLKIRSTKLEDSAMYFCASSPSLAGVFLGQYFGPGTRLTVT.